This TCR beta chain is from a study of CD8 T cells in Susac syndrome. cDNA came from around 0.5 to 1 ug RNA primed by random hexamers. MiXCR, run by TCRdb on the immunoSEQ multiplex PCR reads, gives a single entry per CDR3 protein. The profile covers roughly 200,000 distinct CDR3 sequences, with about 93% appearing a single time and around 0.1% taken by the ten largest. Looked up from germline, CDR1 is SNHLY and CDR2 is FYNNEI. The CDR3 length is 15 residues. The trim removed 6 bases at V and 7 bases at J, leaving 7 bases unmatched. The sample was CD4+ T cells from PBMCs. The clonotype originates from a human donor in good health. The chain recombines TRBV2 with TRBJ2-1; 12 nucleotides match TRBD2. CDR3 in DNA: TGTGCCAGCAGCGCACTAGCGGGGGGCTTTAATGAGCAGTTCTTC. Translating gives CASSALAGGFNEQFF.